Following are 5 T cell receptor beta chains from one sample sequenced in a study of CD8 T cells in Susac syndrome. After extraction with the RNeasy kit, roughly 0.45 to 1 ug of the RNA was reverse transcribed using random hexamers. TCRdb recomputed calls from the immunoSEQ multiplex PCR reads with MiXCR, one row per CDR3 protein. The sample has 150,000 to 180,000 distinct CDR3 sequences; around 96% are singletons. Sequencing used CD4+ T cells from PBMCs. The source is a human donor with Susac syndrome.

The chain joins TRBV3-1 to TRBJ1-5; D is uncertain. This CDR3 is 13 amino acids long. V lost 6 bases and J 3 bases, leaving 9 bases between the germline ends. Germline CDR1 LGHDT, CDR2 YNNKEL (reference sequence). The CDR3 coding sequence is TGTGCCAGCAGTTCCCAGGACAATCAGCCCCAGCATTTT. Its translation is CASSSQDNQPQHF.

In nucleotides, the CDR3 is TGTGCCAGCAGGGCCGTAGGGCCTGGGGCCAACGTCCTGACTTTC. Translation gives CASRAVGPGANVLTF. The gene calls are TRBV6-5 and TRBJ2-6; D not certain. This CDR3 comprises 15 residues. V was trimmed by 6 bases and J by 2 bases, leaving 11 bases between them. Germline V CDR1 and CDR2: MNHEY, SVGAGI.

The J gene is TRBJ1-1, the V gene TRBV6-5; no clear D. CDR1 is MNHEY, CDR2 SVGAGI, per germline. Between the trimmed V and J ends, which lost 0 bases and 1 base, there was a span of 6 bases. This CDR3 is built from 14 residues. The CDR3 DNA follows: TGTGCCAGCAGTTACTCGCGGGGGAACACTGAAGCTTTCTTT. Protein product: CASSYSRGNTEAFF.

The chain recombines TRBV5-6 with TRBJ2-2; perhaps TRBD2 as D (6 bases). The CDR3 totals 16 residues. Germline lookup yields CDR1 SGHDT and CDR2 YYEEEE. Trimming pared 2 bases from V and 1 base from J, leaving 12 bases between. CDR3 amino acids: CASSLPGRENTGELFF. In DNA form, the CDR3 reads TGTGCCAGCAGCTTACCCGGGCGGGAGAACACCGGGGAGCTGTTTTTT.

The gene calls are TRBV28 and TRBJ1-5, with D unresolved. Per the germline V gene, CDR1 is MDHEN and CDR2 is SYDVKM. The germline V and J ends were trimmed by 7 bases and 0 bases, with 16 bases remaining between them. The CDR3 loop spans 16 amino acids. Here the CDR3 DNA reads TGTGCCAGCACGGGCCCATCGCTACATAGCAATCAGCCCCAGCATTTT. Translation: CASTGPSLHSNQPQHF.